The entry below describes one T cell receptor beta chain. The data were produced by immunoSEQ multiplex PCR, yet TCRdb's version contains in-frame clones alone and is incomplete. The data show some 190,000 clones, roughly 84% seen once. This entry comes from a study of blood T cell repertoires in COVID-19. With V trimmed by 6 bases and J by 0 bases, 2 bases remained unmatched. CDR1 is SGHRS, CDR2 YFSETQ, per germline. The CDR3 contains 14 residues. Source material: PBMCs or T cells enriched from blood (not recorded which). This TCR was recovered from a woman in her thirties who had been exposed to COVID-19. V is TRBV5-1 and J is TRBJ2-1, with 8 bases aligning to TRBD2. CDR3 bases: TGCGCCAGCACTAGCGGGTACTCCTACAATGAGCAGTTCTTC. Protein: CASTSGYSYNEQFF.